The source of this T cell receptor beta chain is a study of OX40 agonist ivuxolimab in advanced cancers. Assay: immunoSEQ multiplex PCR; the TCRdb copy retains only in-frame clones and omits some. The sample has tens of thousands of clones; 85% to 90% are singletons. Germline V lookup: CDR1 MNHEY, CDR2 SVGAGI. The ends lost 6 bases at V and 3 bases at J; junction bases unmatched: 8. The CDR3 loop spans 14 amino acids. The clonotype was recovered from an adult with an advanced solid tumor such as melanoma, head and neck, liver or kidney cancer. The sample in question was CD4+ or CD8+ T cells sorted from blood, obtained in a trial of the OX40 agonist ivuxolimab. This sequence joins TRBV6-5 and TRBJ2-7; 7 nucleotides match TRBD2. The chain's CDR3 is CASSLSSGRYEQYF. In nucleotides, the CDR3 is TGTGCCAGCAGCCTATCTAGCGGACGCTACGAGCAGTACTTC.